Shown below are 9 T cell receptor beta chains from a single sample sequenced in a study of blood T cell repertoires in COVID-19. Sequenced by immunoSEQ multiplex PCR; TCRdb stores in-frame clones only, minus some. The table includes a few hundred thousand clones, about 88% detected once. Material for sequencing was peripheral blood. The receptors come from a woman aged 55-69 years with COVID-19, enrolled during active disease.

Note on this clone: This CDR3 is also generated by other DNA sequences in the sample. The J gene is TRBJ1-1, the V gene TRBV6-5; weak D call: TRBD1 (5 bases). Germline V CDR1 and CDR2: MNHEY, SVGAGI. Between the trimmed V and J ends, which lost 0 bases and 5 bases, there was a span of 7 bases. The CDR3 loop spans 13 amino acids. CDR3 DNA sequence: TGTGCCAGCAGTTACTCAAGGGGAACTGAAGCTTTCTTT. Protein product: CASSYSRGTEAFF.

This chain links TRBV5-1 with TRBJ2-1, with a tentative D call TRBD1 (5 bases). Germline CDR1 reads SGHRS; CDR2 reads YFSETQ. Between the trimmed V and J ends, which lost 3 bases and 0 bases, there was a span of 13 bases. This CDR3 comprises 16 residues. CDR3 nucleotides: TGCGCCAGCAGCTCCCAGGGATTTCGCTCCTACAATGAGCAGTTCTTC. Encoded protein: CASSSQGFRSYNEQFF.

A single count supports this clone. As DNA, the CDR3 is TGTGCCAGTAGTATTCCAACTAGCGTTTACAATGAGCAGTTCTTC. Its translation: CASSIPTSVYNEQFF. The V and J genes are TRBV19 and TRBJ2-1, with 7 bases identical to TRBD2. Looked up from germline, CDR1 is LNHDA and CDR2 is SQIVND (reference sequence). V dropped 3 bases and J dropped 4; count of bases not matched to a gene: 6. The CDR3 covers 15 residues.

A single count supports this clone. This chain connects TRBV1 to TRBJ2-5; TRBD2, as called in the table, went unchecked against the DNA. TRBV1 is a recognized pseudogene. The CDR3 length is 16 residues. The CDR3 DNA follows: TGCACCAGCAGCCAAAAGAGGAGCGGGGGGTTGAAGACCCAGTACTTC. Protein: CTSSQKRSGGLKTQYF.

The rearrangement joins TRBV2 to TRBJ2-1; D is perhaps TRBD1 (5 bases). The CDR3 is made up of 17 amino acids. The germline V gene has CDR1 SNHLY and CDR2 FYNNEI. V lost 0 bases, J lost 1 base, and 13 bases lay in between. CDR3 coding DNA: TGTGCCAGCAGTGAAGCAAAGGTGACAGTATCCTACAATGAGCAGTTCTTC. Residues: CASSEAKVTVSYNEQFF.

The chain couples TRBV10-2 to TRBJ2-2; D may be TRBD2 (5 bases). This CDR3 has 14 amino acids. The germline V gene has CDR1 WSHSY and CDR2 SAAADI. V shed 2 bases and J shed 3 bases, with 7 bases lying between them. CDR3 protein: CASSEEGYTGELFF. CDR3 DNA: TGCGCCAGCAGTGAGGAGGGATACACCGGGGAGCTGTTTTTT.

In this sample, this clone turned up once. V usage is TRBV5-1 and J usage is TRBJ2-5, with TRBD2 matching over 9 bases. The V segment lost 0 bases and the J segment 1 base; nucleotides outside the gene matches: 7. Germline CDR1 is SGHRS and CDR2 is YFSETQ. The CDR3 contains 17 residues. The CDR3 spells CASSLGLAVGGQETQYF. CDR3 DNA: TGCGCCAGCAGCTTGGGACTAGCGGTAGGGGGCCAAGAGACCCAGTACTTC.

The chain has TRBV7-8 and TRBJ2-5, with TRBD2 matching 11 bases. V shed 0 bases, J shed 1 base, and the junction held 7 bases outside the gene matches. The CDR3 length is 18 residues. Per germline, CDR1 SGHVS and CDR2 FQNEAQ. CDR3 region: CASSLAWAGTSGQETQYF. The DNA for the CDR3 is TGTGCCAGCAGCTTAGCTTGGGCCGGGACTAGCGGCCAAGAGACCCAGTACTTC.

The V gene is TRBV6-5, the J gene TRBJ2-7; TRBD1 is a possible D gene (6 bases). V lost 2 bases, J lost 3 bases, and 11 bases lay in between. The CDR3 length is 14 residues. The germline CDR1 and CDR2 sequences are MNHEY and SVGAGI. The CDR3 DNA reads TGTGCCAGCAGTTACGACGGACAGAGCTACGAGCAGTACTTC. This translates into CASSYDGQSYEQYF.